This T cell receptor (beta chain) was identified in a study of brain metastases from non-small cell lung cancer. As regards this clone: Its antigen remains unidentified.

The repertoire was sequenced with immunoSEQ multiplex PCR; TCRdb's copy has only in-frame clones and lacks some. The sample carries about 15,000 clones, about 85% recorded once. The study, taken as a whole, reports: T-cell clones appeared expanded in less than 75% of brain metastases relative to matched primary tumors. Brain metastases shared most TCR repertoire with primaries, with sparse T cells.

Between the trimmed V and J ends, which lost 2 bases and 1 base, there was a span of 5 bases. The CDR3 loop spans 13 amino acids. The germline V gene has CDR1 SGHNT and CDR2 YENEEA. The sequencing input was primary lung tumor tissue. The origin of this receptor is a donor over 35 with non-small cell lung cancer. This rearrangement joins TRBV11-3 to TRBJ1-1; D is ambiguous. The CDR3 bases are TGTGCCAGCAGCTTACAACGGAACACTGAAGCTTTCTTT. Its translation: CASSLQRNTEAFF.